The clone carrying this T cell receptor (beta chain) was detected a few times. Its antigen is not identified. The record originates from a study of response to subunit inactivated influenza vaccine. Study results and caveats: Authors proposed each seasonal influenza vaccination draws in few new T cells.

A single record per CDR3 protein comes from TCRdb applying MiXCR to the RT-PCR reads. This table has about 520,000 distinct CDR3 sequences, approximately 7.8% appearing once. This sequence originates from a man in his fifties or sixties who received an inactivated influenza vaccine. Specimen: PBMCs from blood, collected around 25 months after vaccination.

The CDR3 protein is CASNRRGETQYF. The CDR3 nucleotides are TGTGCCAGCAACCGACGAGGGGAGACCCAGTACTTC. V is TRBV28 and J is TRBJ2-5; tentatively, D is TRBD2 (5 bases). Trimming cost V 7 bases and J 5 bases, with 11 bases left between them. The CDR3 is 12 amino acids. From germline, CDR1 is MDHEN and CDR2 SYDVKM.